This is a list of T cell receptor beta chains from one sample in a study of early T cells in non-severe SARS-CoV-2 infection. Via MiXCR, TCRdb re-called the 5' RACE reads, giving one row per CDR3 protein. The repertoire holds 90,000 to 100,000 distinct CDR3 sequences, with less than 15% as singletons. The sequenced material came from whole blood. The receptors originated from an adult who was a healthcare worker with PCR-confirmed SARS-CoV-2 infection or an uninfected control (not recorded which). CDR3s include the opening cysteine and the closing phenylalanine or tryptophan. A D gene is named only where the DNA matches it firmly. Not all rows give a size; the values are once, few, many and, for expanded clones, a class.

v_gene,len,d_gene,abundance,j_gene,CDR3aa,CDR3nt
TRBV21-1,18,NA,NA,TRBJ1-2,CASSHPVGTNFGWDGYTF,TGTGCCAGCAGCCATCCCGTAGGGACGAACTTCGGATGGGATGGCTACACCTTC
TRBV5-1,16,TRBD1,NA,TRBJ1-3,CASSWGQGDSGNTIYF,TGCGCCAGCAGCTGGGGACAGGGGGACAGCGGAAACACCATATATTTT
TRBV6-2/TRBV6-3,16,TRBD1,many,TRBJ2-1,CASKPLRTGPRNEQFF,TGTGCCAGCAAGCCCCTGAGGACAGGGCCCCGGAATGAGCAGTTCTTC
TRBV7-2,16,TRBD1,few,TRBJ2-5,CASSLGGRGLKETQYF,TGTGCCAGCAGCTTAGGCGGCAGGGGGCTGAAAGAGACCCAGTACTTC
TRBV15,13,NA,NA,TRBJ2-2,CATRRDYTGELFF,TGTGCCACCAGGAGAGATTACACCGGGGAGCTGTTTTTT
TRBV5-4,15,NA,NA,TRBJ2-4,CASSIHGTLENIQYF,TGTGCCAGCAGCATTCACGGGACCCTTGAAAACATTCAGTACTTC
TRBV18,13,NA,many,TRBJ2-2,CASSTANTGELFF,TGTGCCAGCTCAACCGCGAACACCGGGGAGCTGTTTTTT
TRBV29-1,14,NA,NA,TRBJ2-3,CSVETGKITDTQYF,TGCAGCGTTGAAACGGGCAAGATCACAGATACGCAGTATTTT
TRBV7-9,15,NA,NA,TRBJ2-5,CASSLALGAEETQYF,TGTGCCAGCAGCTTAGCGCTCGGGGCCGAAGAGACCCAGTACTTC
TRBV29-1,13,NA,many,TRBJ2-3,CSLRRQFTDTQYF,TGCAGCTTACGCCGCCAGTTCACAGATACGCAGTATTTT
TRBV14,19,TRBD2,many,TRBJ2-5,CASSHSGTSGAGEIKTQYF,TGTGCCAGCAGCCACTCCGGGACTAGCGGGGCCGGGGAGATAAAGACCCAGTACTTC
TRBV3-1,14,TRBD2,few,TRBJ2-1,CASSATGTRSEQFF,TGTGCCAGCAGCGCAACCGGGACTAGGAGTGAGCAGTTCTTC
TRBV6-5,13,TRBD1,few,TRBJ2-1,CASGTDRDREQFF,TGTGCCAGCGGAACGGACAGGGACCGGGAGCAGTTCTTC
TRBV2,15,TRBD1,many,TRBJ1-6,CASSQTGTFNSPLHF,TGTGCCAGCAGTCAGACAGGGACTTTCAATTCACCCCTCCACTTT
TRBV28,15,TRBD1,many,TRBJ2-7,CASSPSGTGAYEQYF,TGTGCCAGCAGTCCCTCCGGGACAGGGGCCTACGAGCAGTACTTC
TRBV2,14,NA,NA,TRBJ1-5,CASRKTEGNQPQHF,TGTGCCAGCAGGAAGACAGAGGGCAATCAGCCCCAGCATTTT